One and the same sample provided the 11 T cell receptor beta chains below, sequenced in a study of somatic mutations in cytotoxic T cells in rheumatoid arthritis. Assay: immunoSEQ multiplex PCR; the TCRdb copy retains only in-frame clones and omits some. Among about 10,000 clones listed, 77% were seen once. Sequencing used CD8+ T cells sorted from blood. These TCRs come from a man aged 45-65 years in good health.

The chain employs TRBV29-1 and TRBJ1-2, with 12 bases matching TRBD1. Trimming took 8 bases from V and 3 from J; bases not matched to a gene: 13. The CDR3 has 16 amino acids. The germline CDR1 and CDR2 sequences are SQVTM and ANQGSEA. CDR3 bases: TGCAGCCTCCTTTCCCCCGGGACAGGGGGCGACTATGGCTACACCTTC. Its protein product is CSLLSPGTGGDYGYTF.

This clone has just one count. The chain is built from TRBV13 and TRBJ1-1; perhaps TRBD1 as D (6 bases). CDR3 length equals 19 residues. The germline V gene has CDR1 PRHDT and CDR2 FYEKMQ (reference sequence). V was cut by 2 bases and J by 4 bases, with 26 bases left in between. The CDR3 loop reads CASSLLTPQGSRIRTEAFF. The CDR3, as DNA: TGTGCCAGCAGCTTACTTACTCCCCAGGGGAGTCGAATTCGCACTGAAGCTTTCTTT. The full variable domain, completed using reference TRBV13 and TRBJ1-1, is AAGVIQSPRHLIKEKRETATLKCYPIPRHDTVYWYQQGPGQDPQFLISFYEKMQSDKGSIPDRFSAQQFSDYHSELNMSSLELGDSALYFCASSLLTPQGSRIRTEAFFGQGTRLTVV.

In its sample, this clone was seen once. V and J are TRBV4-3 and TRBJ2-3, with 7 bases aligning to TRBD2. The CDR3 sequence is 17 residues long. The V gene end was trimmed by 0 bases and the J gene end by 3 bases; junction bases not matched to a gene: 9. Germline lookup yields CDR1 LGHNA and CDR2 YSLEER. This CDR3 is CASSQEGGGSGTDTQYF. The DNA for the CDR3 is TGCGCCAGCAGCCAAGAAGGCGGCGGGAGCGGGACAGATACGCAGTATTTT.

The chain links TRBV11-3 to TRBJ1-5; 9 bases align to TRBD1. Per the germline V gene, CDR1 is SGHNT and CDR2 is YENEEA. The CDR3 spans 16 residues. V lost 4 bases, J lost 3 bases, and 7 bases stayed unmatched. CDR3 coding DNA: TGTGCCAGCAGCTGGACCGGGACAGGGAACAATCAGCCCCAGCATTTT. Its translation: CASSWTGTGNNQPQHF.

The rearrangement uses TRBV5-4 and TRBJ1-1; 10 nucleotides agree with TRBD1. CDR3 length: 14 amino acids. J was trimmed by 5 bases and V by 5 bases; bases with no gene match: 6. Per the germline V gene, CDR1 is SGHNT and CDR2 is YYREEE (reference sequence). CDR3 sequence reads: CASRRTGGGTEAFF. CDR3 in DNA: TGTGCCAGCAGGCGGACAGGGGGGGGAACTGAAGCTTTCTTT.

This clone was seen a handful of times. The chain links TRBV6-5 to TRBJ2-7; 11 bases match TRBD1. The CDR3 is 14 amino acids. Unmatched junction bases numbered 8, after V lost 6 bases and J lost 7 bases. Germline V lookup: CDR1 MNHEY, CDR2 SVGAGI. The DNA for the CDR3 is TGTGCCAGCAGCGGGGGACAGGGGGTCCTGGAGCAGTACTTC. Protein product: CASSGGQGVLEQYF.

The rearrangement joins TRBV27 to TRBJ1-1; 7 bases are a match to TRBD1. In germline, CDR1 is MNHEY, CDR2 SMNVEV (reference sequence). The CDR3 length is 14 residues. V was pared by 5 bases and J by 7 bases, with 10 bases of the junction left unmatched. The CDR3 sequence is CASSNRGLSSEAFF. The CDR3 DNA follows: TGTGCCAGCAGTAACAGGGGTTTGAGTAGTGAAGCTTTCTTT.

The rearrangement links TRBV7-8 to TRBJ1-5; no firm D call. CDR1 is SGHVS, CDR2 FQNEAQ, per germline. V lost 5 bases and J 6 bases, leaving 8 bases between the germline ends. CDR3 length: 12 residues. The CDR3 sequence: CASSLGSQPQHF. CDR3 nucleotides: TGTGCCAGCAGCCTAGGCAGTCAGCCCCAGCATTTT. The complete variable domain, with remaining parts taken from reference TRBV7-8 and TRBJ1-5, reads GAGVSQSPRYKVAKRGQDVALRCDPISGHVSLFWYQQALGQGPEFLTYFQNEAQLDKSGLPSDRFFAERPEGSVSTLKIQRTQQEDSAVYLCASSLGSQPQHFGDGTRLSIL.

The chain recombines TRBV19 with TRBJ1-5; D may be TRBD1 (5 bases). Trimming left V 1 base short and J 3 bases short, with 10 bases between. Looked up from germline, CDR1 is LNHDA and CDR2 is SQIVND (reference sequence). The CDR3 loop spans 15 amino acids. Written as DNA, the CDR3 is TGTGCCAGTAGTATAGTGAAGGGACTCAATCAGCCCCAGCATTTT. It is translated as CASSIVKGLNQPQHF.

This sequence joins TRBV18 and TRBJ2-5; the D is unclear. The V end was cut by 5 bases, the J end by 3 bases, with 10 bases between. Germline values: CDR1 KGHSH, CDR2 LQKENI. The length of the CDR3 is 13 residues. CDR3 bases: TGTGCCAGCTCAGGAGCCGGAGAAGAGACCCAGTACTTC. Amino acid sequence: CASSGAGEETQYF.

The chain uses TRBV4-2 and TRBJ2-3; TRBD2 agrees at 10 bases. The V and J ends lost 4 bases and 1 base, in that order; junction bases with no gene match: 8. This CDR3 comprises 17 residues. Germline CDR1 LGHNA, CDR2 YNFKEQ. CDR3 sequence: CASSPRTSGKGTDTQYF. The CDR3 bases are TGTGCCAGCAGCCCCCGTACTAGCGGGAAGGGCACAGATACGCAGTATTTT.